The 20 T cell receptor beta chains presented below share a single source sample, sequenced in a study of blood T cell repertoires in COVID-19. Clones were read by immunoSEQ multiplex PCR, and TCRdb kept only the in-frame ones, dropping some. The sample includes approximately 150,000 clones, over 60% of them seen just once. Specimen: peripheral blood. The receptors derive from a man in his fifties with acute or convalescent COVID-19.

The chain couples TRBV30 to TRBJ1-1; 10 bases fit TRBD1. The V and J ends lost 3 bases and 1 base, in that order; junction bases with no gene match: 2. The V gene's germline CDR1 is GTSNPN and CDR2 SVGIG (reference sequence). The CDR3 is made up of 14 amino acids. The CDR3 sequence: CAWRDRGRNTEAFF. CDR3 nucleotide sequence: TGTGCCTGGAGAGACAGGGGGCGGAACACTGAAGCTTTCTTT.

V gene TRBV2 combines with J gene TRBJ1-3; the match to TRBD1 covers 10 bases. The length of the CDR3 is 14 residues. V trimming: 8 bases; J trimming: 3 bases; junction bases outside the gene matches: 4. The germline CDR1 and CDR2 sequences are SNHLY and FYNNEI. DNA for the CDR3: TGTGCCAGCCGGGACAGGGGAGGTGGAAACACCATATATTTT. Residues: CASRDRGGGNTIYF.

V is TRBV19 and J is TRBJ1-5; D is undetermined. The germline V and J ends were trimmed by 1 base and 7 bases, with 8 bases remaining between them. This CDR3 is built from 13 residues. Germline CDR1 LNHDA, CDR2 SQIVND (reference sequence). The CDR3 sequence: CASSIGGEQPQHF. In DNA form, the CDR3 reads TGTGCCAGTAGTATAGGAGGAGAGCAGCCCCAGCATTTT. The full variable domain, its missing parts supplied by reference TRBV19 and TRBJ1-5, is DGGITQSPKYLFRKEGQNVTLSCEQNLNHDAMYWYRQDPGQGLRLIYYSQIVNDFQKGDIAEGYSVSREKKESFPLTVTSAQKNPTAFYLCASSIGGEQPQHFGDGTRLSIL.

The chain has TRBV3-1 (or the pseudogene TRBV3-2) and TRBJ1-2; D possibly corresponds to TRBD1 (5 bases). The CDR3 is made up of 16 amino acids. Per the germline V gene, CDR1 is LGHDT and CDR2 is YNNKEL (reference sequence). V was clipped by 1 base and J by 6 bases, with 18 bases between them. CDR3: CASSQASFGRGDGYTF. DNA for the CDR3: TGTGCCAGCAGCCAAGCTTCCTTCGGGAGGGGAGATGGCTACACCTTC.

This clone came up once. V gene TRBV10-3 combines with J gene TRBJ2-7, with 7 bases aligning to TRBD2. V shed 6 bases, J shed 6 bases, and the junction held 2 bases outside the gene matches. Germline V gene lookup returns CDR1 ENHRY and CDR2 SYGVKD. This CDR3 contains 11 residues. CDR3 sequence (DNA): TGTGCCATCAGGACTAGCTCCGAGCAGTACTTC. The encoded protein is CAIRTSSEQYF.

V usage is TRBV10-1 and J usage is TRBJ2-5, with D perhaps matching TRBD2 (5 bases). The CDR3 extends over 14 amino acids. Germline-derived CDR1 and CDR2 are WNHNN and SYGVQD (reference sequence). Trimming left V 10 bases short and J 7 bases short, with 22 bases between. The CDR3 DNA sequence: TGCGCCACCGCCGTGGAGCTCGGGGTGGGGACCCAGTACTTC. This encodes CATAVELGVGTQYF.

The J gene is TRBJ1-2, the V gene TRBV30; a weak D match, TRBD1 (6 bases). Germline V lookup: CDR1 GTSNPN, CDR2 SVGIG (reference sequence). V lost 4 bases and J 9 bases, leaving 18 bases between the germline ends. The CDR3 loop spans 13 amino acids. The CDR3 loop is CAWNRQGIRSYTF. The CDR3 DNA sequence: TGTGCCTGGAACCGTCAGGGGATTCGGAGCTACACCTTC.

This sequence joins TRBV5-4 and TRBJ1-1, with 7 bases lining up with TRBD1. The germline gives CDR1 SGHNT, CDR2 YYREEE (reference sequence). J lost 1 base, V lost 2 bases, and 14 bases had no gene match. This CDR3 has 18 residues. In DNA, the CDR3 is TGTGCCAGCAGCTTATCAACCACCACAGGGGTACCGAACACTGAAGCTTTCTTT. It is translated as CASSLSTTTGVPNTEAFF.

CDR3 bases: TGTGCCAGCAGTGAAGGGGGGAGGGGTGAGCAGTTCTTC. Translation: CASSEGGRGEQFF. The rearrangement joins TRBV2 to TRBJ2-1; 7 positions agree with TRBD2. V shed 1 base and J 9 bases; nucleotides not matched to a gene: 3. The CDR3 has 13 amino acids. Germline CDR1 is SNHLY and CDR2 is FYNNEI.

This clone was recorded a few times. The rearrangement links TRBV5-5 to TRBJ2-7, with 9 nucleotides matching TRBD1. The CDR3 contains 15 residues. The V gene end was trimmed by 1 base and the J gene end by 1 base; junction bases not matched to a gene: 3. Germline CDR1 SGHKS, CDR2 YYEKEE (reference sequence). The CDR3 DNA sequence: TGTGCCAGCAGCTTGATGACAGGGGGTTCCTACGAGCAGTACTTC. Translated, it gives CASSLMTGGSYEQYF. Based on the CDR3 plus reference TRBV5-5 and TRBJ2-7, the full variable domain is DAGVTQSPTHLIKTRGQQVTLRCSPISGHKSVSWYQQVLGQGPQFIFQYYEKEERGRGNFPDRFSARQFPNYSSELNVNALLLGDSALYLCASSLMTGGSYEQYFGPGTRLTVT.

This chain connects TRBV7-9 to TRBJ1-5; D unclear. V was pared by 5 bases and J by 4 bases, with 6 bases between. Germline V gene data show CDR1 as SEHNR and CDR2 as FQNEAQ (reference sequence). CDR3 length: 12 amino acids. The chain's CDR3 is CASSPINQPQHF. The CDR3 DNA is TGTGCCAGCAGCCCCATTAATCAGCCCCAGCATTTT.

This chain uses TRBV5-4 with TRBJ1-1; tentatively, D is TRBD1 (5 bases). The CDR3 runs to 17 residues. Trimming took off 0 bases at V and 0 bases at J, with 15 bases between the two ends. Looked up from germline, CDR1 is SGHNT and CDR2 is YYREEE (reference sequence). The CDR3 coding sequence is TGTGCCAGCAGCTTGGCCGAAAGGGCAGGGATGAACACTGAAGCTTTCTTT. Amino acid sequence: CASSLAERAGMNTEAFF.

The chain uses TRBV13 and TRBJ2-1, with 10 bases aligning to TRBD2. The CDR3 has 19 amino acids. V was pared by 0 bases and J by 0 bases, with 8 bases of the junction left unmatched. Germline CDR1 is PRHDT and CDR2 is FYEKMQ (reference sequence). CDR3 in amino acids: CASSLGLVERGGSYNEQFF. The CDR3 DNA is TGTGCCAGCAGCTTAGGCCTGGTCGAGCGGGGGGGCTCCTACAATGAGCAGTTCTTC.

The CDR3 DNA is TGTGCTAGTGGTCATTACGGGGGGGCGAATGAGCAGTTCTTC. This translates into CASGHYGGANEQFF. The gene calls are TRBV12-5 and TRBJ2-1; 8 bases are shared with TRBD2. Per the germline V gene, CDR1 is LGHNT and CDR2 is FRNRAP. This CDR3 has 14 amino acids. V dropped 5 bases and J dropped 7; count of bases not matched to a gene: 7.

As concerns this clone: The same CDR3 arises from other DNA sequences in this sample as well. The V gene is TRBV6-1, the J gene TRBJ1-2; possibly TRBD1 for D (5 bases). The germline CDR1 and CDR2 sequences are MNHNS and SASEGT. This CDR3 is built from 14 residues. V lost 3 bases and J 4 bases, leaving 12 bases between the germline ends. CDR3 DNA: TGTGCCAGCAGTGACCGGGGGGGTTCCTATGGCTACACCTTC. Translated: CASSDRGGSYGYTF.

Here the CDR3 DNA reads TGCGCCAGCAGCTTGGCTCCCGCCAACGTCCTGACTTTC. Residues: CASSLAPANVLTF. The chain combines TRBV5-1 with TRBJ2-6, with D uncertain. V shed 0 bases and J shed 7 bases, with 5 bases lying between them. This CDR3 comprises 13 residues. In germline, CDR1 is SGHRS, CDR2 YFSETQ.

V gene TRBV5-1 combines with J gene TRBJ2-6, with 7 bases identical to TRBD1. Germline values: CDR1 SGHRS, CDR2 YFSETQ. V lost 3 bases and J lost 1; bases outside the gene matches: 1. The CDR3 is made up of 15 amino acids. The CDR3 sequence: CASSSGQSGANVLTF. CDR3 DNA: TGCGCCAGCAGCTCGGGACAGTCTGGGGCCAACGTCCTGACTTTC. The whole variable domain, filled in from reference TRBV5-1 and TRBJ2-6, reads KAGVTQTPRYLIKTRGQQVTLSCSPISGHRSVSWYQQTPGQGLQFLFEYFSETQRNKGNFPGRFSGRQFSNSRSEMNVSTLELGDSALYLCASSSGQSGANVLTFGAGSRLTVL.

The genes are TRBV30 and TRBJ1-6; 8 bases agree with TRBD1. Germline CDR1 is GTSNPN and CDR2 is SVGIG (reference sequence). Trimming removed 0 bases from V and 8 bases from J; junction bases left unmatched: 0. The CDR3 has 13 amino acids. In DNA, the CDR3 is TGTGCCTGGAGTGTACAGGGGGATTCACCCCTCCACTTT. It translates to CAWSVQGDSPLHF.

This rearrangement joins TRBV7-9 to TRBJ1-2; 8 positions agree with TRBD1. V shed 0 bases and J 9 bases; nucleotides not matched to a gene: 6. There are 14 residues in the CDR3. Germline CDR1 is SEHNR and CDR2 is FQNEAQ (reference sequence). CDR3 in amino acids: CASSLAGQGVSYTF. The CDR3 DNA is TGTGCCAGCAGCTTAGCCGGACAGGGTGTGAGCTACACCTTC. The full variable domain, rest sourced from reference TRBV7-9 and TRBJ1-2, is DTGVSQNPRHKITKRGQNVTFRCDPISEHNRLYWYRQTLGQGPEFLTYFQNEAQLEKSRLLSDRFSAERPKGSFSTLEIQRTEQGDSAMYLCASSLAGQGVSYTFGSGTRLTVV.

The chain employs TRBV5-5 and TRBJ1-5, with D tentatively TRBD1 (5 bases). V lost 4 bases to trimming and J lost 4 bases, with 15 bases between them. CDR1 and CDR2 (germline): SGHKS, YYEKEE (reference sequence). The CDR3 sequence is 15 residues long. The chain's CDR3 is CASSPTPQGNQPQHF. The CDR3 DNA follows: TGTGCCAGCAGCCCCACCCCCCAGGGTAATCAGCCCCAGCATTTT.